This T cell receptor beta chain comes out of a study of T cells after yellow fever vaccination. As for the study in general: Preparation of fractions with low cell numbers was performed using SMART-Seq v4 Ultra Low Input.

V lost 6 bases and J 7 bases, leaving 12 bases between the germline ends. The length of the CDR3 is 12 residues. Study observations and caveats: Post-booster samples contained most primary-vaccination clones (around 96% CD4, roughly 88% CD8). Within FACS-sorted repertoires, abundant clonotypes contaminating from the bulk population could be present.

This clonotype was observed many times. The antigen is unknown. As TCR cDNA was made by 5'RACE template switching, a universal primer site and UMIs were added. One entry per CDR3 protein, called by TCRdb with MiXCR from the 5' RACE reads. The sample includes over 100,000 distinct CDR3 sequences, approximately 8.4% of them seen just once. This TCR came from a man in his thirties or forties who received the YFV17D yellow fever vaccine. The source was CD8+ T cells sorted from PBMCs, collected 45 days after the yellow fever booster vaccination. The chain carries TRBV12-3 or TRBV12-4 and TRBJ2-5; maybe TRBD2 (5 bases). The CDR3 DNA follows: TGTGCCAGCAGGAGGGCTGCCGGGACCCAGTACTTC. Its protein is CASRRAAGTQYF.